These T cell receptor beta chains were read from a single sample in a study of tumor-infiltrating lymphocytes in primary liver carcinoma. MiXCR, applied by TCRdb to the multiplex PCR reads, yields one record per CDR3 protein. This table holds hundreds of thousands of distinct CDR3 sequences, 65% found once. The specimen was peripheral blood. The receptors were gathered from a man between 35 and 55 years old with primary liver carcinoma and hepatitis B virus infection. The CDR3 runs from the conserved cysteine through the conserved F or W. Fields, in order: V gene, clone size, J gene, D gene, CDR3 DNA, CDR3 protein. A D gene is named only where the DNA matches it firmly. Expanded clones get a size class; other rows say once, few or many, or leave the size out.

TRBV4-2,many,TRBJ2-5,NA,TGTGCCAGCAGCCAGGTCCCCGGGACTCTAGGTCAGACCCAGTACTTC,CASSQVPGTLGQTQYF
TRBV29-1,many,TRBJ1-1,NA,TGCAGTTGCCGGGACATGAACACTGAAGCTTTCTTT,CSCRDMNTEAFF
TRBV14,few,TRBJ1-2,NA,TGTGCCAGCAGCCAAGTTGGGAAAGGGTATGGCTACACCTTC,CASSQVGKGYGYTF
TRBV7-8,many,TRBJ2-2,TRBD1,TGTGCCAGTCCTCTACAGGGGGCTGAGCCCGGGAACACCGGGGAGCTGTTTTTT,CASPLQGAEPGNTGELFF
TRBV6-2/TRBV6-3,many,TRBJ2-7,TRBD1,TGTGCCAGCAGTAAACCCGGGACAGGGGGCTTCTACGAGCAGTACTTC,CASSKPGTGGFYEQYF
TRBV29-1,NA,TRBJ2-3,NA,TGCAACTTTGAACGCGGGGGCCCAGATACGCAGTATTTT,CNFERGGPDTQYF
TRBV6-6,few,TRBJ2-2,NA,TGTGCCAGCAGTCGGAATTGGGCGACCGGGGAGCTGTTTTTT,CASSRNWATGELFF
TRBV12-3/TRBV12-4,few,TRBJ1-2,NA,TGTGCCAGCACCCCCGGTTTCCCACTTGGCTACACCTTC,CASTPGFPLGYTF
TRBV11-1,medium-sized,TRBJ2-7,TRBD2,TGTGCCAGCAGTCATAGGACTAGCGGGAGCAACGAGCAGTACTTC,CASSHRTSGSNEQYF
TRBV5-6,NA,TRBJ1-1,TRBD1,TGTGCCAGCAGCTTGGTTCAGGGGGTCACTGAAGCTTTCTTT,CASSLVQGVTEAFF
TRBV11-2,NA,TRBJ2-1,NA,TGTGCCAGTAGCCCCATGACTACCCTCAATGAGCAGTTCTTC,CASSPMTTLNEQFF
TRBV12-3/TRBV12-4,many,TRBJ2-7,NA,TGTGCCAGCAGTTTAGGGAGGCACGAGCAGTACTTC,CASSLGRHEQYF
TRBV7-9,NA,TRBJ1-5,NA,TGTGCCAGCAGCTTAGACGGGGGGGGCAATCAGCCCCAGCATTTT,CASSLDGGGNQPQHF
TRBV2,few,TRBJ2-3,NA,TGTGCCAGCAGTAACCGAGGAGATACGCAGTATTTT,CASSNRGDTQYF
TRBV6-4,NA,TRBJ1-2,NA,TGTGCCAGCAGGCAGGAGACCTACTATGGCTACACCTTC,CASRQETYYGYTF
TRBV5-4,NA,TRBJ2-1,TRBD2,TGTGCCAGAAGCGGAGGGACTAGCGGGGGGTATGAGAAGTTCTTC,CARSGGTSGGYEKFF
TRBV7-9,few,TRBJ2-7,NA,TGTGCCAGCGGGGACGGCTCCTACGAGCAGTACTTC,CASGDGSYEQYF
TRBV5-1,NA,TRBJ2-2,NA,TGCGCCAGCAACCAGGGAATGAACACCGGGGAGCTGTTTTTT,CASNQGMNTGELFF
TRBV29-1,NA,TRBJ2-1,TRBD2,TGCAGCGTTGTTTGGCTAGCGGGAGGCCTCCACTACAATGAGCAGTTCTTC,CSVVWLAGGLHYNEQFF
TRBV29-1,once,TRBJ2-4,NA,TGCAGCGTAGAGGACGGAATACTAGCCAAAAACATTCAGTACTTC,CSVEDGILAKNIQYF
TRBV11-2,NA,TRBJ1-1,NA,TGTGCCAGCAGCCACGGGAGGTGGAGTGGAGCTTTCTTT,CASSHGRWSGAFF
TRBV4-3,NA,TRBJ1-2,NA,TGTGCCAGCAGCCAAGACCGGAGGACTAACTGTGGCTACACCTTC,CASSQDRRTNCGYTF
TRBV11-2,few,TRBJ2-3,NA,TGTGCCAGCAGCCAAACCACAGGGAGTGGGCCAGATACGCAGTATTTT,CASSQTTGSGPDTQYF
TRBV4-1,NA,TRBJ2-7,TRBD2,TGCGCCAGCAACCAAGAGTTAGCGGGGGTCATTGTAGAGCAGTACTTC,CASNQELAGVIVEQYF
TRBV6-2/TRBV6-3,NA,TRBJ1-5,NA,TGTGCTGGCAGTTACGACGGAGCAGACAATCAGCTCCAGCATTTT,CAGSYDGADNQLQHF